A selection of T cell receptor beta chains follows, all from one sample in a study of beta chain features in type 1 diabetes. The protocol was immunoSEQ multiplex PCR, while the TCRdb copy is restricted to in-frame clones and leaves out a portion. The data contain roughly 500,000 clones, about 29% of them singletons. The specimen sequenced was naive CD4+ T cells from blood. The receptors here all came from a man between 18 and 35 years old in good health. CDR3s include the opening cysteine and the closing phenylalanine or tryptophan. A D gene is named only where the DNA matches it firmly. A row's size may be missing; if present it is once, few, many or a size class.

TRBV29-1	NA	NA	TRBJ1-1	CSVEGENTEAFF	TGCAGCGTTGAGGGGGAGAACACTGAAGCTTTCTTT
TRBV29-1	few	NA	TRBJ2-3	CSVDSGTDTQYF	TGCAGCGTTGACTCGGGGACAGATACGCAGTATTTT
TRBV15	once	NA	TRBJ2-2	CATREGWGNTGELFF	TGTGCCACCAGAGAAGGCTGGGGTAACACCGGGGAGCTGTTTTTT
TRBV15	NA	TRBD2	TRBJ2-1	CATSRGAGGPNEQFF	TGTGCCACCAGCAGAGGAGCGGGAGGGCCTAATGAGCAGTTCTTC
TRBV25-1	NA	TRBD1	TRBJ1-4	CASSDHRGSGEKLFF	TGTGCCAGCAGTGACCACAGGGGAAGTGGTGAAAAACTGTTTTTT
TRBV4-1	few	NA	TRBJ1-5	CASSQEGGQHNQPQHF	TGCGCCAGCAGCCAAGAAGGAGGACAGCATAATCAGCCCCAGCATTTT
TRBV2	NA	NA	TRBJ2-7	CASSEAWASSYEQYF	TGTGCCAGCAGTGAAGCGTGGGCCAGCTCCTACGAGCAGTACTTC
TRBV30	NA	TRBD2	TRBJ2-7	CACGTSGVYEQYF	TGTGCCTGTGGGACTAGCGGGGTATACGAGCAGTACTTC
TRBV9	few	TRBD1	TRBJ2-1	CASSPLGDRAYNEQFF	TGTGCCAGCAGCCCCCTCGGGGACAGGGCCTACAATGAGCAGTTCTTC
TRBV2	few	TRBD1	TRBJ1-2	CASSNTRQGDGYTF	TGTGCCAGCAGCAACACCAGACAGGGCGATGGCTACACCTTC
TRBV7-2	once	TRBD2	TRBJ2-3	CASPLAGAGSTDTQYF	TGTGCCAGCCCGCTAGCGGGAGCTGGGAGCACAGATACGCAGTATTTT
TRBV27	NA	TRBD2	TRBJ2-7	CASSLFGLAGDYEQYF	TGTGCCAGCAGTTTATTCGGACTAGCGGGAGACTACGAGCAGTACTTC
TRBV7-2	NA	NA	TRBJ2-5	CASSLSLETQYF	TGTGCCAGCAGCTTAAGTTTGGAGACCCAGTACTTC
TRBV14	NA	NA	TRBJ2-1	CASSQGPLGNYNEQFF	TGTGCCAGCAGCCAAGGCCCCCTTGGGAACTACAATGAGCAGTTCTTC
TRBV6-6	NA	NA	TRBJ1-5	CASSYIESQPQHF	TGTGCCAGCAGTTACATCGAGAGCCAGCCCCAGCATTTT
TRBV9	NA	TRBD1	TRBJ2-5	CASSVATGGGETQYF	TGTGCCAGCAGCGTAGCGACAGGGGGTGGGGAGACCCAGTACTTC
TRBV6-5	once	NA	TRBJ1-2	CATKGLLYGYTF	TGTGCCACTAAGGGACTGCTCTATGGCTACACCTTC